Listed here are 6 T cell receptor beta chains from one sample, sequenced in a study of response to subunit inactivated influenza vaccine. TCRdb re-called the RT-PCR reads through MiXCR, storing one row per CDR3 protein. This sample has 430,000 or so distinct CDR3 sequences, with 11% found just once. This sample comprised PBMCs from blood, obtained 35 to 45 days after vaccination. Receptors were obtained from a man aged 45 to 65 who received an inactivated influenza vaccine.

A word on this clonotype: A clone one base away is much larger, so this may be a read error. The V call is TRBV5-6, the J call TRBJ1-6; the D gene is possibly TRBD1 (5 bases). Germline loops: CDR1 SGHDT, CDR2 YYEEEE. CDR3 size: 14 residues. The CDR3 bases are TGTGTCAGCAGCTTGTCGGGACGGAATTCACCCCTCCACTTT. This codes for CVSSLSGRNSPLHF.

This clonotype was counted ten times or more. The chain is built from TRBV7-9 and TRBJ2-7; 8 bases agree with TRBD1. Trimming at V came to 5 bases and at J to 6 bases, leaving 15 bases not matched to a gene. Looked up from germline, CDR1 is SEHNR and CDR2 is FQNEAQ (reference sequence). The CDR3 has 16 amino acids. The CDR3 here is CASSAGQGMKTREQYF. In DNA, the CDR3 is TGTGCCAGCAGCGCCGGACAGGGAATGAAGACCCGCGAGCAGTACTTC.

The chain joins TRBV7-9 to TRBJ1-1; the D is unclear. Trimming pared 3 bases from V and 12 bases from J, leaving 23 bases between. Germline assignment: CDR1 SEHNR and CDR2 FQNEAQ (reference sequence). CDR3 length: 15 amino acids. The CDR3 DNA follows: TGTGCCAGCAGCTTCCTTCTACTCCGGGATTTCGAAACTTTCTTT. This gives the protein CASSFLLLRDFETFF.

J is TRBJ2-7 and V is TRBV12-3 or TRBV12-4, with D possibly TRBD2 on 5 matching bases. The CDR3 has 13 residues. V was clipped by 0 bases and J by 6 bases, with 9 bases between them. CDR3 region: CASSLAGVIEQYF. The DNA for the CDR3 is TGTGCCAGCAGTTTAGCGGGAGTAATCGAGCAGTACTTC.

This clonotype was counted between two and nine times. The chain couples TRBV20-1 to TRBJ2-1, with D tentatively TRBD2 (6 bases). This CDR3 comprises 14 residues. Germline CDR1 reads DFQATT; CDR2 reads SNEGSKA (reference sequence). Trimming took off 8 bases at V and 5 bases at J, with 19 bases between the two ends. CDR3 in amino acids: CSPTGVGPNNEQFF. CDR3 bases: TGCAGTCCAACGGGGGTGGGACCCAACAATGAGCAGTTCTTC.

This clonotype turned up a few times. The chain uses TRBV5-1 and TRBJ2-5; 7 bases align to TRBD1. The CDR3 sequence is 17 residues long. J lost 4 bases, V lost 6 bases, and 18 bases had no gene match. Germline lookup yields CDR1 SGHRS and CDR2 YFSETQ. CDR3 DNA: TGCGCCAGCACCCCGACCCCGACAGGGCCCTTTGGAGAGACCCAGTACTTC. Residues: CASTPTPTGPFGETQYF.